This T cell receptor (beta chain) was profiled in a study of T cells in Graves' hyperthyroidism and ophthalmopathy. Amplification yielded TCR beta CDR3 regions, with RNA transcripts as the source. First-round RT-PCR targeting the TCR CDR3 was performed with the HTBI primer set. TCRdb ran MiXCR on the multiplex PCR reads and lists one entry per CDR3 protein. The data contain about 580,000 distinct CDR3 sequences, 46% of them singletons. This clonotype appeared once. The receptor comes from a woman between 18 and 30 years old with Graves' hyperthyroidism. The specimen was peripheral blood or thyroid tissue (not recorded which).

Here the CDR3 reads CASSLDRSGNQAQHF. In DNA form, the CDR3 reads TGTGCCAGCAGCTTGGACAGGAGCGGCAATCAAGCCCAGCATTTT. This chain uses TRBV7-2 with TRBJ1-5, with TRBD1 matching over 7 bases. J was trimmed by 11 bases and V by 3 bases; bases with no gene match: 13. Germline-derived CDR1 and CDR2 are SGHTA and FQGNSA. The length of the CDR3 is 15 residues.